This is a list of T cell receptor beta chains from one sample in a study of regulatory T cells in long-lasting Graves disease. TCRdb redid the calling of the multiplex PCR reads with MiXCR, one entry per CDR3 protein. The data hold 520,000 or so distinct CDR3 sequences, with around 12% observed a single time. These data also formed part of another study, on T cells in Graves' hyperthyroidism and ophthalmopathy.

Specimen: peripheral blood mononuclear cells (PBMCs), collected at new diagnosis, from a patient treated with antithyroid drugs. Receptors were obtained from a woman aged 25 to 45 with Graves disease. Both conserved end residues are part of each CDR3. Fields, in order: CDR3 DNA, CDR3 protein, V gene, D gene, clone size, J gene. D genes are given only for firm matches. Size is omitted from some rows. Given values are once, few, many or a class for expanded clones.

cdr3_nt: TGTGCCAGCAGTTCGACTAGCGGGAGAAACGAGCAGTACTTC
cdr3_aa: CASSSTSGRNEQYF
v_call: TRBV27
d_call: TRBD2
clone_size: many
j_call: TRBJ2-7

cdr3_nt: TGTGCCAGTAGTATCGGGGCTGGGCAGCCCCAGCATTTT
cdr3_aa: CASSIGAGQPQHF
v_call: TRBV19
d_call: NA
clone_size: NA
j_call: TRBJ1-5

cdr3_nt: TGCAGTGCTAGCAACGGTCTCAATCAGCCCCAGCATTTT
cdr3_aa: CSASNGLNQPQHF
v_call: TRBV20-1
d_call: NA
clone_size: many
j_call: TRBJ1-5

cdr3_nt: TGTGCCAGCAGCCCGGACAGGGCCACTGAAGCTTTCTTT
cdr3_aa: CASSPDRATEAFF
v_call: TRBV2
d_call: TRBD1
clone_size: many
j_call: TRBJ1-1

cdr3_nt: TGCGCCAGCAGCTTGCTTCAGTCCGGAAACATTCAGTACTTC
cdr3_aa: CASSLLQSGNIQYF
v_call: TRBV5-1
d_call: NA
clone_size: few
j_call: TRBJ2-4

cdr3_nt: TGCGCCAGCAGCTTGAGCCCTACTAGCGGGAAGTGGGCCGGGGAGCTGTTTTTT
cdr3_aa: CASSLSPTSGKWAGELFF
v_call: TRBV5-1
d_call: TRBD2
clone_size: many
j_call: TRBJ2-2

cdr3_nt: TGTGCCAGCAGCACCTCCTTCAGTGCTTACGAGCAGTACTTC
cdr3_aa: CASSTSFSAYEQYF
v_call: TRBV3-1
d_call: NA
clone_size: many
j_call: TRBJ2-7

cdr3_nt: TGTGCCAGCAGTGAATGGGGAGGGGACTACTACGAGCAGTACTTC
cdr3_aa: CASSEWGGDYYEQYF
v_call: TRBV25-1
d_call: TRBD2
clone_size: many
j_call: TRBJ2-7

cdr3_nt: TGCGCCAGCAGTGATGGCGGGAGGGCTAGGGAGACCCAGTACTTC
cdr3_aa: CASSDGGRARETQYF
v_call: TRBV10-2
d_call: TRBD2
clone_size: many
j_call: TRBJ2-5

cdr3_nt: TGTGCCAGCAGTCAGCAGGGGGCGAGCACCGGGGAGCTGTTTTTT
cdr3_aa: CASSQQGASTGELFF
v_call: TRBV2
d_call: TRBD1
clone_size: many
j_call: TRBJ2-2

cdr3_nt: TGTGCCAGCAGTCACCCGGGGGCGGGAGTCGAGGAGACCCAGTACTTC
cdr3_aa: CASSHPGAGVEETQYF
v_call: TRBV11-2
d_call: NA
clone_size: many
j_call: TRBJ2-5

cdr3_nt: TGTGCCACCTCGGGAACGGGCAATCAGCCCCAGCATTTT
cdr3_aa: CATSGTGNQPQHF
v_call: TRBV24-1
d_call: NA
clone_size: few
j_call: TRBJ1-5

cdr3_nt: TGTGCCTGGAGTGGTAATTGGGTTTCCGAGACCCAGTACTTC
cdr3_aa: CAWSGNWVSETQYF
v_call: TRBV30
d_call: NA
clone_size: many
j_call: TRBJ2-5

cdr3_nt: TGTGCCTGGAGTCCCCGACAGGGTTCACCCCTCCACTTT
cdr3_aa: CAWSPRQGSPLHF
v_call: TRBV30
d_call: TRBD1
clone_size: many
j_call: TRBJ1-6

cdr3_nt: TGTGCCAGCAGCTTCCAGGGAAGGGAGCAGTACTTC
cdr3_aa: CASSFQGREQYF
v_call: TRBV7-9
d_call: NA
clone_size: few
j_call: TRBJ2-7

cdr3_nt: TGCAGTGCTAGAGATGTGCTAGCGGGAGGTGCAGATGAGCAGTTCTTC
cdr3_aa: CSARDVLAGGADEQFF
v_call: TRBV20-1
d_call: TRBD2
clone_size: many
j_call: TRBJ2-1

cdr3_nt: TGTGCCTGGATCTTCACCGGGGAGCTGTTTTTT
cdr3_aa: CAWIFTGELFF
v_call: TRBV30
d_call: NA
clone_size: few
j_call: TRBJ2-2

cdr3_nt: TGTGCCAGTAGAGGTACGAGGCTTTACACTGAAGCTTTCTTT
cdr3_aa: CASRGTRLYTEAFF
v_call: TRBV2
d_call: NA
clone_size: many
j_call: TRBJ1-1

cdr3_nt: TGTGCCAGCAGAGGACAGGATCTCCAGCCCCAGCATTTT
cdr3_aa: CASRGQDLQPQHF
v_call: TRBV2
d_call: TRBD1
clone_size: many
j_call: TRBJ1-5

cdr3_nt: TGTGCCAGCAGCCTATCGACAGGGGACCATAACTATGGCTACACCTTC
cdr3_aa: CASSLSTGDHNYGYTF
v_call: TRBV6-1
d_call: TRBD1
clone_size: many
j_call: TRBJ1-2

cdr3_nt: TGCAGCGTCGCCTCCGACCAGCGAGCCTACAATGAGCAGTTCTTC
cdr3_aa: CSVASDQRAYNEQFF
v_call: TRBV29-1
d_call: NA
clone_size: many
j_call: TRBJ2-1

cdr3_nt: TGTGCCAGCAGGGACCGGGACAGGGGAGAATATGGCTACACCTTC
cdr3_aa: CASRDRDRGEYGYTF
v_call: TRBV2
d_call: TRBD1
clone_size: NA
j_call: TRBJ1-2

cdr3_nt: TGTGCCAGCAGTTACTCCCCCTGGACAGGGGAGAATTCACCCCTCCACTTT
cdr3_aa: CASSYSPWTGENSPLHF
v_call: TRBV6-5
d_call: TRBD1
clone_size: many
j_call: TRBJ1-6

cdr3_nt: TGTGCCAGCAGCTTAGTAAGGTGCGAGCAGTACTTC
cdr3_aa: CASSLVRCEQYF
v_call: TRBV11-1
d_call: NA
clone_size: many
j_call: TRBJ2-7

cdr3_nt: TGTGCCACCAGCACCGGGACAGGCTGGGGGGAGACCCAGTACTTC
cdr3_aa: CATSTGTGWGETQYF
v_call: TRBV15
d_call: TRBD1
clone_size: NA
j_call: TRBJ2-5

cdr3_nt: TGCAGCGTTGAAGTTCGTACAGGAAACTATGGCTACACCTTC
cdr3_aa: CSVEVRTGNYGYTF
v_call: TRBV29-1
d_call: NA
clone_size: many
j_call: TRBJ1-2

cdr3_nt: TGTGCCAGCAGAGCTCAGGGTTCACACACTGAAGCTTTCTTT
cdr3_aa: CASRAQGSHTEAFF
v_call: TRBV6-2/TRBV6-3
d_call: NA
clone_size: many
j_call: TRBJ1-1

cdr3_nt: TGTGCCAGCAGCCAAGATGGGGTGGGACTCCCTTTGAGGAATGAGCAGTTCTTC
cdr3_aa: CASSQDGVGLPLRNEQFF
v_call: TRBV4-2
d_call: NA
clone_size: NA
j_call: TRBJ2-1

cdr3_nt: TGTGCCAGCAGTTTTAGTGGGTTCGGCCAGCCCCAGCATTTT
cdr3_aa: CASSFSGFGQPQHF
v_call: TRBV12-3/TRBV12-4
d_call: NA
clone_size: many
j_call: TRBJ1-5

cdr3_nt: TGTGCCATCCAAGAGCCGGGACTAGCGGGATACAATGAGCAGTTCTTC
cdr3_aa: CAIQEPGLAGYNEQFF
v_call: TRBV10-3
d_call: TRBD2
clone_size: NA
j_call: TRBJ2-1

cdr3_nt: TGCGCCAGCAGCCGGGACCCAGGTGATGAAAAACTGTTTTTT
cdr3_aa: CASSRDPGDEKLFF
v_call: TRBV5-1
d_call: NA
clone_size: NA
j_call: TRBJ1-4